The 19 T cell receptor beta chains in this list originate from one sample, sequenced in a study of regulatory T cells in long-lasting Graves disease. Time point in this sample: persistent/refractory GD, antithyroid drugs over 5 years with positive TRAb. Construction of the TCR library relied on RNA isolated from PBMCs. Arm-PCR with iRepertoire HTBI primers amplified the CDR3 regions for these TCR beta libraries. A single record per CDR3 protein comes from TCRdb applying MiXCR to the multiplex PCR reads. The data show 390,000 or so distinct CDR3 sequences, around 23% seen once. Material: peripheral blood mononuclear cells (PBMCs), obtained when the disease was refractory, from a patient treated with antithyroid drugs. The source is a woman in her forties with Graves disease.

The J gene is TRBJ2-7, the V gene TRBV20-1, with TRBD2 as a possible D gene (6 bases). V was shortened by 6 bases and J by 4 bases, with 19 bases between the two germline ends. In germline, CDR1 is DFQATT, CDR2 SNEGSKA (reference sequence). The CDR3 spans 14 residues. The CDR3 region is CSAVLAAFDYEQYF. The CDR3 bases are TGCAGTGCGGTACTAGCCGCCTTCGATTACGAGCAGTACTTC.

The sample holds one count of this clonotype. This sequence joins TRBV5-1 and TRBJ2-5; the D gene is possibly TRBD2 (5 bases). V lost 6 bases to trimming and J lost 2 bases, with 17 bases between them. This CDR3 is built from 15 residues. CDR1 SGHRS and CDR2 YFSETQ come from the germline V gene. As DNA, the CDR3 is TGCGCCAGCAACTTAGGAGGTGAACGGCAAGAGACCCAGTACTTC. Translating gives CASNLGGERQETQYF.

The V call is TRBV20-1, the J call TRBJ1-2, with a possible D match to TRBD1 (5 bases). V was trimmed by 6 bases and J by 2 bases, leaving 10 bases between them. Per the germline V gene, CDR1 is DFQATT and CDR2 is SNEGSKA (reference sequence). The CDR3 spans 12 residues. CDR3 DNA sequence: TGCAGTGCACCACAGGACAACTATGGCTACACCTTC. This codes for CSAPQDNYGYTF.

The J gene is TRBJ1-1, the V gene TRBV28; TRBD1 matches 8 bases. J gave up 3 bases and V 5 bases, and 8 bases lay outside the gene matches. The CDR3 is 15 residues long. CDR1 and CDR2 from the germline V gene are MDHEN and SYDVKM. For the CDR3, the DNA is TGTGCCAGCAGTCACCAGGGGGCGCGATACACTGAAGCTTTCTTT. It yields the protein CASSHQGARYTEAFF.

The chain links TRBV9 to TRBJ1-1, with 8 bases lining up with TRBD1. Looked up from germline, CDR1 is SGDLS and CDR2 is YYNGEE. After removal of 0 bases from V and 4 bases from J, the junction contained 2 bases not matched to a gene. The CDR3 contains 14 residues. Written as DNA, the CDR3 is TGTGCCAGCAGCGTAGATGACAGGGGCACTGAAGCTTTCTTT. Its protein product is CASSVDDRGTEAFF.

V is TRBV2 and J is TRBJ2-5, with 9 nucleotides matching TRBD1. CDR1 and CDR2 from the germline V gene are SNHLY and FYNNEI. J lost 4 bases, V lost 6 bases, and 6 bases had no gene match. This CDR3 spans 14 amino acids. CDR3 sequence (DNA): TGTGCCAGCAGCGAGGGACAGGGTTTAGAGACCCAGTACTTC. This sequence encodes CASSEGQGLETQYF.

The DNA of the CDR3 is TGCGCCAGCAGCAGGGACGACAAAAACATTCAGTACTTC. The encoded protein is CASSRDDKNIQYF. The V gene is TRBV5-1, the J gene TRBJ2-4, with D perhaps given as TRBD1 or TRBD2 (5 bases each). This CDR3 contains 13 residues. Trimming cost V 4 bases and J 3 bases, with 8 bases left between them. Germline CDR1 reads SGHRS; CDR2 reads YFSETQ.

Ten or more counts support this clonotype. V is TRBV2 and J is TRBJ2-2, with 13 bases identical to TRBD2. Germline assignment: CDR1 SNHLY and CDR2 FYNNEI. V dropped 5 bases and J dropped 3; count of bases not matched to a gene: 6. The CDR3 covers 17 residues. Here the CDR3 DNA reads TGTGCCAGCAGTTTCCGGACTAGCGGGAGTTACACCGGGGAGCTGTTTTTT. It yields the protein CASSFRTSGSYTGELFF.

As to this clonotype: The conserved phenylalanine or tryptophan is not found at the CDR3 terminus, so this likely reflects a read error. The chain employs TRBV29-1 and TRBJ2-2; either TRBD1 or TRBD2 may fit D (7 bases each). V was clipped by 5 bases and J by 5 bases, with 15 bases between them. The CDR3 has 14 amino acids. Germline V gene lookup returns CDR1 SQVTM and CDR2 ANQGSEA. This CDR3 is CSVLGGGKTGELFS. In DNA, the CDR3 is TGCAGCGTTTTGGGAGGGGGCAAGACCGGGGAGCTGTTTTCT.

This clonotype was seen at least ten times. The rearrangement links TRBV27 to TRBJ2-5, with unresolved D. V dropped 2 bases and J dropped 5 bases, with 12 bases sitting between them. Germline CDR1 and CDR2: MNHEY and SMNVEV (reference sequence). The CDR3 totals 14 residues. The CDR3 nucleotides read TGTGCCAGCAGTTTAGGCGATAGACCGGAGACCCAGTACTTC. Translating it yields CASSLGDRPETQYF.

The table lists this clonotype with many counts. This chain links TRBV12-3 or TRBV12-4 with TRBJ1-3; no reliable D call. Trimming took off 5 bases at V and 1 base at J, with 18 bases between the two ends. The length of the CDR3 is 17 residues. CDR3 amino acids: CASSPQVGVLSGNTIYF. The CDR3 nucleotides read TGTGCCAGCAGTCCCCAAGTTGGGGTTCTATCTGGAAACACCATATATTTT.

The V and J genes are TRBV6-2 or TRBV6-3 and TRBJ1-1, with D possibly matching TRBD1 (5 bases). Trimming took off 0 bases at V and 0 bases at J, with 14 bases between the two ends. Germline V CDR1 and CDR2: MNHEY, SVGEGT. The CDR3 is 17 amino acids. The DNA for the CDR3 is TGTGCCAGCAGTTACTCGAGGTTCGGGGCCATGAACACTGAAGCTTTCTTT. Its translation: CASSYSRFGAMNTEAFF.

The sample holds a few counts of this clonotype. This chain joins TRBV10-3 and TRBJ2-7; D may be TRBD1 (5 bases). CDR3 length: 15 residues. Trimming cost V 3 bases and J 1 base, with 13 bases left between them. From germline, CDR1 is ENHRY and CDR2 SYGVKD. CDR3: CAISDKGYGSYEQYF. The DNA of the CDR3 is TGTGCCATCAGTGATAAGGGGTATGGTTCCTACGAGCAGTACTTC.

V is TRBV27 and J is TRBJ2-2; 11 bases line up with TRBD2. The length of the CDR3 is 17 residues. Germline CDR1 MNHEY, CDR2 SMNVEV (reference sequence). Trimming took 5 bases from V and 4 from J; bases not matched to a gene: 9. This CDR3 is CASSERGLAALTGELFF. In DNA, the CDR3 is TGTGCCAGCAGTGAGCGGGGACTAGCGGCACTCACCGGGGAGCTGTTTTTT.

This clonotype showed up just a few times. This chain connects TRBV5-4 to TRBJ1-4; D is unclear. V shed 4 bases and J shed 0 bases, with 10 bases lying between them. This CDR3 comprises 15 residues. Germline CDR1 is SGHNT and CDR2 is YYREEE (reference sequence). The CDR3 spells CASSQKTPTNEKLFF. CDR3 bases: TGTGCCAGCAGCCAAAAGACACCAACTAATGAAAAACTGTTTTTT.

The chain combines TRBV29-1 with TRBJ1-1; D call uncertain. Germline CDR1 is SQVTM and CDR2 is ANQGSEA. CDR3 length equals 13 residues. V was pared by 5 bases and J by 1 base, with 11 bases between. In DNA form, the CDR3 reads TGCAGCGTTCGAAGAGACTCGAACACTGAAGCTTTCTTT. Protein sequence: CSVRRDSNTEAFF.

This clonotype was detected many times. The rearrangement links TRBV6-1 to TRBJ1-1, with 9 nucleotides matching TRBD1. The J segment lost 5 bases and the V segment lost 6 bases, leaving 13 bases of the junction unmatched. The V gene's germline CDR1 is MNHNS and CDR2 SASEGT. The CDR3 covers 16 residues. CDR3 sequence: CASSRGQGTLGTEAFF. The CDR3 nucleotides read TGTGCCAGCAGCCGCGGACAGGGGACCCTGGGGACTGAAGCTTTCTTT.

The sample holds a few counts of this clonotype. The CDR3 nucleotides are TGTGCCAGCAGCCCAGGGACAGGGGCCAGCTATGGCTACACCTTC. Protein sequence: CASSPGTGASYGYTF. The chain has TRBV9 and TRBJ1-2; 10 bases map to TRBD1. This CDR3 has 15 residues. With V trimmed by 4 bases and J by 4 bases, 7 bases remained unmatched. Germline V gene lookup returns CDR1 SGDLS and CDR2 YYNGEE.

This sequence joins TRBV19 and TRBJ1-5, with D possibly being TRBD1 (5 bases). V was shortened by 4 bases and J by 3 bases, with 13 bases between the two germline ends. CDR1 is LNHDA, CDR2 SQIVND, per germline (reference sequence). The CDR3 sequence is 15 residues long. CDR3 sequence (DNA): TGTGCCAGTAGTACGACCGGGACTTACAATCAGCCCCAGCATTTT. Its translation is CASSTTGTYNQPQHF. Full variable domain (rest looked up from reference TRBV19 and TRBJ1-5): DGGITQSPKYLFRKEGQNVTLSCEQNLNHDAMYWYRQDPGQGLRLIYYSQIVNDFQKGDIAEGYSVSREKKESFPLTVTSAQKNPTAFYLCASSTTGTYNQPQHFGDGTRLSIL.